Below, 5 T cell receptor beta chains from the same sample are listed, as sequenced in a study of cytomegalovirus exposure and HLA in healthy donors. Amplification used 60 Vbeta primers and 13 Jbeta primers. Sequencing was performed with immunoSEQ multiplex PCR; in TCRdb, only in-frame clones are kept and a portion is missing. The sample includes tens of thousands of clones, 82% seen only once; the top ten take roughly 2%. Input material: PBMCs. These receptors were collected from a young man in good health and CMV-seronegative.

The chain couples TRBV5-1 to TRBJ1-2; no firm D call. Trimming stripped 2 bases from V and 3 bases from J, with 14 bases between. Germline CDR1 reads SGHRS; CDR2 reads YFSETQ. There are 15 residues in the CDR3. The DNA of the CDR3 is TGCGCCAGCAGCTTAACCGGGAAACGAGACTATGGCTACACCTTC. This translates into CASSLTGKRDYGYTF.

CDR3 nucleotides: TGCGCCAGCAGCAATACCCTAGGGGGCGCAAGGGGTGAAAAACTGTTTTTT. This encodes CASSNTLGGARGEKLFF. V gene TRBV4-3 combines with J gene TRBJ1-4; the match to TRBD1 covers 7 bases. This CDR3 comprises 17 residues. The germline gives CDR1 LGHNA, CDR2 YSLEER. Trimming removed 5 bases from V and 7 bases from J; junction bases left unmatched: 16.

This rearrangement joins TRBV7-2 to TRBJ1-3; 8 bases fit TRBD1. The CDR3 runs to 14 residues. The junction had 7 bases not matched to a gene; V was cut back by 4 bases and J by 8 bases. Germline V gene lookup returns CDR1 SGHTA and CDR2 FQGNSA. In nucleotides, the CDR3 is TGTGCCAGCAGCTCAGGGACAGGACGAGACACCATATATTTT. Residues: CASSSGTGRDTIYF.

The chain recombines TRBV4-2 with TRBJ2-5; a weak D match, TRBD1 (5 bases). The J call may be in error: the DNA end matches TRBJ2-7 better. Germline lookup yields CDR1 LGHNA and CDR2 YNFKEQ. CDR3 length equals 14 residues. The CDR3 loop is CASSPTTGEYEQYF. CDR3 sequence (DNA): TGTGCCAGCAGCCCTACTACAGGTGAATACGAGCAGTACTTC.

The V and J genes are TRBV10-1 and TRBJ2-3, with D possibly matching TRBD1 (5 bases). The germline V and J ends were trimmed by 3 bases and 4 bases, with 17 bases remaining between them. Looked up from germline, CDR1 is WNHNN and CDR2 is SYGVQD (reference sequence). The CDR3 consists of 16 residues. CDR3 region: CASSESGAFFSDTQYF. CDR3 nucleotide sequence: TGCGCCAGCAGTGAAAGTGGGGCATTTTTCTCAGATACGCAGTATTTT.